Below are 23 T cell receptor beta chains sequenced from a single sample in a study of regulatory T cells in long-lasting Graves disease. Time point noted: newly diagnosed GD, antithyroid drugs for less than 3 months. PBMCs provided the RNA from which the TCR library was made. To make TCR beta libraries, researchers used iRepertoire HTBI primers and Arm-PCR of CDR3 regions. Each CDR3 protein is one row after TCRdb ran MiXCR on the multiplex PCR reads. The data show 200,000 to 250,000 distinct CDR3 sequences, roughly 19% seen once. The same data also went into a second study, on T cells in Graves' hyperthyroidism and ophthalmopathy.

The sequencing used peripheral blood mononuclear cells (PBMCs), collected at new diagnosis, from a patient treated with antithyroid drugs. These receptors were collected from a woman in her 30s with Graves disease.

This clonotype was detected ten times or more. V usage is TRBV27 and J usage is TRBJ1-5, with 7 bases lining up with TRBD1. The length of the CDR3 is 17 residues. Germline V gives CDR1 MNHEY, CDR2 SMNVEV (reference sequence). The V segment lost 3 bases and the J segment 6 bases; nucleotides outside the gene matches: 14. This CDR3 is CASSFRPLDREVQPQHF. CDR3 bases: TGTGCCAGCAGTTTCCGTCCCCTCGACAGGGAGGTTCAGCCCCAGCATTTT.

Concerning this clonotype: A far larger clone is one nucleotide away, so this likely arose from a read error. The chain carries TRBV11-2 and TRBJ2-7; 7 positions match TRBD2. The J call could be wrong; TRBJ2-1 is a better fit for the DNA end. The CDR3 runs to 15 residues. Germline assignment: CDR1 SGHAT and CDR2 FQNNGV. The CDR3, as DNA: TGTGCCAGCAGCTTATCCAGCGGGGCATATAATAAGCAGTTCTTC. Translated, it gives CASSLSSGAYNKQFF.

V usage is TRBV6-5 and J usage is TRBJ1-1; TRBD1 matches 9 bases. The CDR3 consists of 15 residues. V gave up 4 bases and J gave up 6 bases; unmatched junction bases: 9. CDR1 MNHEY and CDR2 SVGAGI come from the germline V gene. Here the CDR3 reads CASSSGTGLGAEAFF. CDR3 DNA sequence: TGTGCCAGCAGTTCGGGGACAGGGCTAGGGGCTGAAGCTTTCTTT.

This clonotype was counted between two and nine times. The genes are TRBV5-1 and TRBJ1-1, with D perhaps TRBD1 (6 bases). Germline assignment: CDR1 SGHRS and CDR2 YFSETQ. This CDR3 is 16 amino acids long. The germline V and J ends were trimmed by 4 bases and 6 bases, with 22 bases remaining between them. CDR3 sequence reads: CASSLNTGRAGAEAFF. The CDR3 coding sequence is TGCGCCAGCAGCCTAAATACAGGGCGGGCTGGGGCTGAAGCTTTCTTT.

This clonotype was counted at least ten times. This sequence joins TRBV28 and TRBJ1-1; no clear D. Trimming cost V 4 bases and J 2 bases, with 8 bases left between them. The CDR3 has 13 amino acids. The germline V gene encodes CDR1 MDHEN and CDR2 SYDVKM. The CDR3 sequence is CASSSPPNTEAFF. The CDR3, as DNA: TGTGCCAGCAGTTCCCCGCCCAACACTGAAGCTTTCTTT.

The chain couples TRBV5-6 to TRBJ1-2; a possible D gene is TRBD1 (5 bases). Germline V gene lookup returns CDR1 SGHDT and CDR2 YYEEEE. Trimming removed 1 base from V and 4 bases from J, with 14 bases in between. CDR3 length equals 15 residues. CDR3 DNA sequence: TGTGCCAGCAGCTTGACAGGCCGGTGGTCCTATGGCTACACCTTC. Protein sequence: CASSLTGRWSYGYTF.

This clonotype has ten or more counts. The chain employs TRBV7-2 and TRBJ1-2; D is unclear. This CDR3 comprises 16 residues. Germline CDR1 SGHTA, CDR2 FQGNSA. Trimming shortened V by 0 bases and J by 3 bases, and 14 bases separated the two germline ends. The CDR3 sequence is CASSLASGGQDYGYTF. The DNA for the CDR3 is TGTGCCAGCAGCTTAGCATCGGGTGGGCAGGACTATGGCTACACCTTC.

This sequence joins TRBV10-3 and TRBJ1-2; 12 positions agree with TRBD1. V was pared by 10 bases and J by 6 bases, with 9 bases of the junction left unmatched. From germline, CDR1 is ENHRY and CDR2 SYGVKD. This CDR3 comprises 14 residues. In nucleotides, the CDR3 is TGTGCCAGAAAAGGGGGACAGGGGGCGAATGGCTACACCTTC. Amino acids: CARKGGQGANGYTF.

This clonotype was picked up a small number of times. The chain employs TRBV7-6 and TRBJ2-1; the match to TRBD1 covers 8 bases. This CDR3 is built from 13 residues. The ends lost 3 bases at V and 9 bases at J; junction bases unmatched: 4. Germline V gives CDR1 SGHVS, CDR2 FNYEAQ. The CDR3 region has the DNA TGTGCCAGCAGCTTTGATCAGGGGGCTGAGCAGTTCTTC. As protein: CASSFDQGAEQFF.

This clonotype was counted at least ten times. The J gene is TRBJ1-1, the V gene TRBV11-2; no firm D call. The germline V gene encodes CDR1 SGHAT and CDR2 FQNNGV. V was cut by 2 bases and J by 5 bases, with 15 bases left in between. The CDR3 extends over 15 amino acids. The CDR3 DNA is TGTGCCAGCAGCTTAATTGTTTGGGGAGGGACTGAAGCTTTCTTT. Its translation: CASSLIVWGGTEAFF.

This clonotype has ten or more counts. The chain combines TRBV20-1 with TRBJ2-3; possible D gene TRBD1, 6 bases. The CDR3 has 13 residues. V shed 4 bases and J shed 3 bases, with 11 bases lying between them. Germline V gene lookup returns CDR1 DFQATT and CDR2 SNEGSKA (reference sequence). CDR3 coding DNA: TGCAGTGCTACCAGGGGCACAACAGATACGCAGTATTTT. This encodes CSATRGTTDTQYF.

This clonotype was seen ten or more times. The rearrangement links TRBV5-1 to TRBJ1-1; D remains unclear. The germline V gene encodes CDR1 SGHRS and CDR2 YFSETQ. V was shortened by 5 bases and J by 1 base, with 15 bases between the two germline ends. The CDR3 totals 15 residues. CDR3 in amino acids: CASRGRSHSNTEAFF. The DNA for the CDR3 is TGCGCCAGCAGAGGCAGGTCGCATTCGAACACTGAAGCTTTCTTT.

This chain links TRBV6-1 with TRBJ1-2, with 10 bases fitting TRBD1. The CDR3 loop spans 14 amino acids. After removal of 6 bases from V and 2 bases from J, the junction contained 3 bases not matched to a gene. Germline CDR1 MNHNS, CDR2 SASEGT. CDR3 coding DNA: TGTGCCAGCAGGGGGACAGGGGAAAACTATGGCTACACCTTC. This sequence encodes CASRGTGENYGYTF.

The table lists this clonotype with many counts. This chain links TRBV12-3 or TRBV12-4 with TRBJ2-7; 8 bases agree with TRBD2. V lost 7 bases to trimming and J lost 5 bases; unmatched junction nucleotides: 13. This CDR3 has 15 amino acids. CDR3 protein: CASTQGKREWDEQYF. CDR3 DNA sequence: TGTGCCAGCACACAGGGCAAGCGGGAGTGGGACGAGCAGTACTTC.

This clonotype was found many times. The chain employs TRBV6-2 or TRBV6-3 and TRBJ2-6; TRBD2 might be the D (6 bases). V lost 5 bases and J lost 5, with 25 bases in between. Per the germline V gene, CDR1 is MNHEY and CDR2 is SVGEGT. The CDR3 spans 19 residues. The CDR3 reads CASSPRRGRLGTWANVLTF. The CDR3 nucleotides read TGTGCCAGCAGTCCCCGCCGCGGCAGGCTGGGGACTTGGGCCAACGTCCTGACTTTC.

Many counts were recorded for this clonotype. This chain joins TRBV20-1 and TRBJ2-7; D unclear. The germline V gene encodes CDR1 DFQATT and CDR2 SNEGSKA (reference sequence). There are 16 residues in the CDR3. With 3 bases removed from V and 0 bases from J, the gap between germline ends came to 18 bases. The CDR3 DNA reads as TGCAGTGCTAGGGCTGCCGGGCTAAGGTCCTCCTACGAGCAGTACTTC. It is translated as CSARAAGLRSSYEQYF.

This clonotype was recorded at least ten times. The chain has TRBV20-1 and TRBJ2-3, with a weak D call TRBD2 (5 bases). The CDR3 runs 15 residues. The germline V gene encodes CDR1 DFQATT and CDR2 SNEGSKA (reference sequence). V shed 4 bases and J shed 0 bases, with 14 bases lying between them. The CDR3 coding sequence is TGCAGTGCTACTGTAGCGTGGTCTAGCACAGATACGCAGTATTTT. This translates into CSATVAWSSTDTQYF.

V usage is TRBV5-5 and J usage is TRBJ1-2; TRBD1 matches at 7 bases. CDR3 length: 15 amino acids. Germline V gene data show CDR1 as SGHKS and CDR2 as YYEKEE (reference sequence). J gave up 3 bases and V 4 bases, and 9 bases lay outside the gene matches. CDR3 sequence: CASSTDRDRDYGYTF. In nucleotides, the CDR3 is TGTGCCAGCAGCACCGACCGGGACAGAGACTATGGCTACACCTTC.

The genes are TRBV2 and TRBJ1-2; TRBD1 agrees at 7 bases. CDR3 size: 16 residues. The germline V gene encodes CDR1 SNHLY and CDR2 FYNNEI. After removal of 2 bases from V and 8 bases from J, the junction contained 14 bases not matched to a gene. The CDR3 nucleotides are TGTGCCAGCAGTGAATGGAGGACAGGCAACGAAGGGGGCTACACCTTC. Protein product: CASSEWRTGNEGGYTF.

This clonotype was recorded many times. The chain carries TRBV5-6 and TRBJ1-5, with TRBD1 as a possible D gene (5 bases). V was clipped by 2 bases and J by 2 bases, with 11 bases between them. The CDR3 length is 15 residues. Germline V gene lookup returns CDR1 SGHDT and CDR2 YYEEEE. The chain's CDR3 is CASSFFGAGNQPQHF. DNA for the CDR3: TGTGCCAGCAGCTTTTTCGGGGCTGGCAATCAGCCCCAGCATTTT.

In its sample, this clonotype was seen many times. The V and J genes are TRBV10-2 and TRBJ2-1; 10 positions agree with TRBD2. The V gene's germline CDR1 is WSHSY and CDR2 SAAADI. The CDR3 runs 16 residues. J was trimmed by 7 bases and V by 1 base; bases with no gene match: 7. CDR3 sequence: CASSEFTSGTRNEQFF. CDR3 in DNA: TGCGCCAGCAGTGAGTTTACTAGCGGGACACGTAATGAGCAGTTCTTC.

The table lists this clonotype with many counts. The V and J genes are TRBV28 and TRBJ2-7; 9 nucleotides align to TRBD1. Trimming took 9 bases from V and 2 from J; bases not matched to a gene: 17. Germline-derived CDR1 and CDR2 are MDHEN and SYDVKM. The CDR3 length is 17 residues. CDR3 region: CARGGQGTPTRTYEQYF. CDR3 bases: TGTGCCAGGGGGGGACAGGGAACTCCGACGCGGACCTACGAGCAGTACTTC.

A word on this clonotype: This likely traces to a read error, being one base from a far larger clone. The rearrangement links TRBV7-9 to TRBJ2-4; the D gene is possibly TRBD2 (5 bases). CDR3 size: 14 residues. Germline loops: CDR1 SEHNR, CDR2 FQNEAQ (reference sequence). The CDR3 loop is CASSFLADWGEQLF. CDR3 bases: TGTGCCAGCAGCTTCCTGGCGGACTGGGGTGAGCAGCTCTTC.